This T cell receptor (beta chain) is drawn from a study of control samples from healthy donors and cancer patients. On this clone itself: Other DNA sequences in the same sample also yield this CDR3.

The CDR3 runs 14 residues. V trimming: 1 base; J trimming: 7 bases; junction bases outside the gene matches: 6. The germline V gene has CDR1 GTSNPN and CDR2 SVGIG (reference sequence). Libraries were prepared by immunoSEQ multiplex PCR; TCRdb keeps only in-frame clonotypes and omits some of them. Of about 60,000 clones listed, 85% are singletons. This receptor was identified in a man aged 40-50 years in good health. The chain combines TRBV30 with TRBJ2-1, with TRBD2 identical over 8 bases. Material: blood. CDR3 DNA: TGTGCCTGGAGTGAGGGACTAGGGGTTAATGAGCAGTTCTTC. Translated, it gives CAWSEGLGVNEQFF.